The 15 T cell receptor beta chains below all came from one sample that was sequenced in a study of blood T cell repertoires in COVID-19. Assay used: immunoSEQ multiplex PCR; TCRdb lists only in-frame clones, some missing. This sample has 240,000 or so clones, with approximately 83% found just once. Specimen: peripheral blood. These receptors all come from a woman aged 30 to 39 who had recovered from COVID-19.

The CDR3 protein is CASRPQGYEGAFF. The DNA for the CDR3 is TGTGCCAGCAGACCACAGGGGTACGAGGGAGCTTTCTTT. The chain has TRBV6-5 and TRBJ1-1; the match to TRBD1 covers 7 bases. V trimming: 6 bases; J trimming: 10 bases; junction bases outside the gene matches: 11. The CDR3 covers 13 residues. Germline V CDR1 and CDR2: MNHEY, SVGAGI.

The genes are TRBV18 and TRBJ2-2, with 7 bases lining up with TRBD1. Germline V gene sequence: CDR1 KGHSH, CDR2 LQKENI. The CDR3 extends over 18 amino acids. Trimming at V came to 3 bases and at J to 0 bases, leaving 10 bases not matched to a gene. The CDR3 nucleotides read TGTGCCAGCTCACCCCAAATTAAGACAGGGACGAACACCGGGGAGCTGTTTTTT. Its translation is CASSPQIKTGTNTGELFF.

Written as DNA, the CDR3 is TGTGCCAGCTCAGATAGCGGGGGCACAGATACGCAGTATTTT. This gives the protein CASSDSGGTDTQYF. The chain couples TRBV18 to TRBJ2-3, with TRBD2 identical over 8 bases. The V and J ends lost 5 bases and 1 base, in that order; junction bases with no gene match: 2. In germline, CDR1 is KGHSH, CDR2 LQKENI. This CDR3 has 14 residues.

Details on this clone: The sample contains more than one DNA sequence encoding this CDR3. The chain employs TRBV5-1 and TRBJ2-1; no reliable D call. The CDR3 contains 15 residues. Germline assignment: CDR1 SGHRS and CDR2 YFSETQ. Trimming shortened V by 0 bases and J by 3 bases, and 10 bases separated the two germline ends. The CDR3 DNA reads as TGCGCCAGCAGCTTGGGTCAGATAAGCTACAATGAGCAGTTCTTC. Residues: CASSLGQISYNEQFF.

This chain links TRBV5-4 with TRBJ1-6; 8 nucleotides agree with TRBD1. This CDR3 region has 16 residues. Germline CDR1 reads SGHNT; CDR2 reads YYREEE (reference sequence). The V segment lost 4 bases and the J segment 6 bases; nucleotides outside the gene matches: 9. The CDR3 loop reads CASSGGTGPSNSPLHF. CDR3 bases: TGTGCCAGCAGCGGGGGGACAGGTCCCTCTAATTCACCCCTCCACTTT.

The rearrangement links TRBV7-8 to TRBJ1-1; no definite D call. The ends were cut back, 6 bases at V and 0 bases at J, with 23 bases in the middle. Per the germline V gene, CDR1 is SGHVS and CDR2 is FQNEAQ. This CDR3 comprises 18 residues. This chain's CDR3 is CASSLLRWSVRMNTEAFF. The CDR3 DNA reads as TGTGCCAGCAGTCTCCTCCGCTGGAGTGTGAGGATGAACACTGAAGCTTTCTTT. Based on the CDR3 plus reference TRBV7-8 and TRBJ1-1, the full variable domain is GAGVSQSPRYKVAKRGQDVALRCDPISGHVSLFWYQQALGQGPEFLTYFQNEAQLDKSGLPSDRFFAERPEGSVSTLKIQRTQQEDSAVYLCASSLLRWSVRMNTEAFFGQGTRLTVV.

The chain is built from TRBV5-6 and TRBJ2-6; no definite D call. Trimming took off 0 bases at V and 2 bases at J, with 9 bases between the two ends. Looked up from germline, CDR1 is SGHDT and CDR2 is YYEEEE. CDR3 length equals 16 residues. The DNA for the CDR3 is TGTGCCAGCAGCTTGGGACTGGAGCCTGGGGCCAACGTCCTGACTTTC. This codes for CASSLGLEPGANVLTF.

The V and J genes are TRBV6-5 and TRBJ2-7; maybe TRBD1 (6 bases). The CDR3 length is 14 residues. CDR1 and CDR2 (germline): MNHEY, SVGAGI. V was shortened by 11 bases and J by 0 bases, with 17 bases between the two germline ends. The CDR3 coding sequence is TGTGCCGTCCTTCGTCGGACAGACTCCTACGAGCAGTACTTC. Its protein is CAVLRRTDSYEQYF.

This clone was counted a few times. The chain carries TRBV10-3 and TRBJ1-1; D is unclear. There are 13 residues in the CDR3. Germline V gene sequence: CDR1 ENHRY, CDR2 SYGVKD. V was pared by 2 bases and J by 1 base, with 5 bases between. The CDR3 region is CAISETRNTEAFF. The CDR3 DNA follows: TGTGCCATCAGTGAGACACGGAACACTGAAGCTTTCTTT.

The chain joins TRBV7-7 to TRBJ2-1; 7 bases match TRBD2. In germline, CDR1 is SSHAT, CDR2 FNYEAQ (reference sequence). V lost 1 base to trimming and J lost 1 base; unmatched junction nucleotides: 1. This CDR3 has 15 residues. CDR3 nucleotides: TGTGCCAGCAGCTTAGGGCGGGGGTCCTACAATGAGCAGTTCTTC. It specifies CASSLGRGSYNEQFF.

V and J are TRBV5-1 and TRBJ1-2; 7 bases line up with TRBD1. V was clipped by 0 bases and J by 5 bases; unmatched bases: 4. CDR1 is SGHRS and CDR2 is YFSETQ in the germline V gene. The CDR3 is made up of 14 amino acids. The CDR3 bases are TGCGCCAGCAGCTTGGCCCCGACAGGGTATGGCTACACCTTC. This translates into CASSLAPTGYGYTF.

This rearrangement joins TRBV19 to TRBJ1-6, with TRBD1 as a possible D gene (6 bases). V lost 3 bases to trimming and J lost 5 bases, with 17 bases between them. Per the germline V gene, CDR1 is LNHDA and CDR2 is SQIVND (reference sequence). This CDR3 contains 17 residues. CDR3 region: CASSMGGGVGNNSPLHF. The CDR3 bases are TGTGCCAGTAGTATGGGGGGGGGCGTCGGAAATAATTCACCCCTCCACTTT.

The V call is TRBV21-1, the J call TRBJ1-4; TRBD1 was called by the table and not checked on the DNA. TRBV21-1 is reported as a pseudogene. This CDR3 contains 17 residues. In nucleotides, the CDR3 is TGTGCCAGCAGCATCCCCACCGGGACAGCCAAGAATGAAAAACTGTTTTTT. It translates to CASSIPTGTAKNEKLFF.

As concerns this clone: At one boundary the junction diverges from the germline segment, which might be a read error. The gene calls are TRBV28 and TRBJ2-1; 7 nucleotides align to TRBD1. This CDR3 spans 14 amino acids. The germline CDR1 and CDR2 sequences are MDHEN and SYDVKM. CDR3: CASCFRGNYNEQFF. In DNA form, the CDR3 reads TGTGCCAGCTGTTTCAGGGGGAACTACAATGAGCAGTTCTTC.

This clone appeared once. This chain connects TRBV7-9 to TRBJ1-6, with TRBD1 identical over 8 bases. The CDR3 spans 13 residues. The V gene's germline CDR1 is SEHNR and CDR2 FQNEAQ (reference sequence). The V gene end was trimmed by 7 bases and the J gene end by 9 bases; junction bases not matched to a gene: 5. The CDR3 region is CASNTGGISPLHF. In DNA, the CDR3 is TGTGCCAGCAACACAGGGGGAATTTCACCCCTCCACTTT.